This paragraph reports one T cell receptor beta chain. The data originate from a study of OX40 agonist ivuxolimab in advanced cancers. Sequenced by immunoSEQ multiplex PCR; TCRdb stores in-frame clones only, minus some. The top ten hold roughly 8.3% of the sample, which has just over 15,000 clones, 50% to 75% seen once. The germline CDR1 and CDR2 sequences are SGHRS and YFSETQ. CDR3 size: 14 residues. V was pared by 4 bases and J by 4 bases, with 14 bases between. The V and J genes are TRBV5-1 and TRBJ1-2; no firm D call. This receptor was obtained from an adult with an advanced solid tumor such as melanoma, head and neck, liver or kidney cancer. The sample in question was CD4+ or CD8+ T cells sorted from blood, obtained in a trial of the OX40 agonist ivuxolimab. The CDR3 DNA follows: TGCGCCAGCAGCGTAGGTGGGGTTAGCTATGGCTACACCTTC. This sequence encodes CASSVGGVSYGYTF.